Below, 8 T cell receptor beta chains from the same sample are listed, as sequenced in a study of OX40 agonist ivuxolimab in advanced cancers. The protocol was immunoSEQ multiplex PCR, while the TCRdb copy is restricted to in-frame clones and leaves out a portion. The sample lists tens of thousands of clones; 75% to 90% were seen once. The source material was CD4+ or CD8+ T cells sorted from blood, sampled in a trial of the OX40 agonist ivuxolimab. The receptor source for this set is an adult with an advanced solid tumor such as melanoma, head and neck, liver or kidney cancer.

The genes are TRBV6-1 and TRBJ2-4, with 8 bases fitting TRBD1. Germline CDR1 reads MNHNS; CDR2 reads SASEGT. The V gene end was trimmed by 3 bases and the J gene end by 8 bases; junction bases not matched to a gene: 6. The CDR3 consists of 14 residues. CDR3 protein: CASSEQGAGDIQYF. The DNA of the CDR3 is TGTGCCAGCAGTGAGCAGGGGGCCGGAGACATTCAGTACTTC.

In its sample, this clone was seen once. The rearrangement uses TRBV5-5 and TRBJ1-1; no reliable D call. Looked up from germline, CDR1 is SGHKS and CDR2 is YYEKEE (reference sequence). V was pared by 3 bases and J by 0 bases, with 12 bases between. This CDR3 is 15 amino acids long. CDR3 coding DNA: TGTGCCAGCAGCTCCGGGCTGGTCGTGAACACTGAAGCTTTCTTT. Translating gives CASSSGLVVNTEAFF.

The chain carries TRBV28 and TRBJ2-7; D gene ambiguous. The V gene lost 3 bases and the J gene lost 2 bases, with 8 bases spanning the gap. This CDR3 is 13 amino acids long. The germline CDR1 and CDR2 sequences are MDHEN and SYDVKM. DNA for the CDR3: TGTGCCAGCAGTTTGTCCGGCCCCTACGAGCAGTACGTC. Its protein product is CASSLSGPYEQYV.

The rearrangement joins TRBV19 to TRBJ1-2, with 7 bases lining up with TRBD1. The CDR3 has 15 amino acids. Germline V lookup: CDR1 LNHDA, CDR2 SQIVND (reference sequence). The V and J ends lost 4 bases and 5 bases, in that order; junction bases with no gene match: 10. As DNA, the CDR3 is TGTGCCAGTAGTAGATGGGACAGCCTCAGTTATGGCTACACCTTC. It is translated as CASSRWDSLSYGYTF.

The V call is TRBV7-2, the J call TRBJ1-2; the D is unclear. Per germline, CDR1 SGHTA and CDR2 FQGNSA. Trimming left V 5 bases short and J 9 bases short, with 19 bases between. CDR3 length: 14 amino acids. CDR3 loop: CASSNPPSLTSYTF. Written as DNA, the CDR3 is TGTGCCAGCAGCAATCCGCCGAGTTTAACGAGCTACACCTTC.

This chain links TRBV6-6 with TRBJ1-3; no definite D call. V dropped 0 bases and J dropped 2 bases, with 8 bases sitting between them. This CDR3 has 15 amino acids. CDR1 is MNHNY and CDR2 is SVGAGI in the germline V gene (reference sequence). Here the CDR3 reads CASSYSGSAGNTIYF. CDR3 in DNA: TGTGCCAGCAGTTACTCGGGGAGTGCTGGAAACACCATATATTTT.

In DNA, the CDR3 is TGCGCCAGCAGCCACCAGCGTAGTATGGGCCACAACAATGAGCAGTTCTTC. Translated, it gives CASSHQRSMGHNNEQFF. The gene calls are TRBV4-3 and TRBJ2-1; D is unclear. Germline V lookup: CDR1 LGHNA, CDR2 YSLEER. Trimming stripped 3 bases from V and 5 bases from J, with 20 bases between. This CDR3 region has 17 residues.

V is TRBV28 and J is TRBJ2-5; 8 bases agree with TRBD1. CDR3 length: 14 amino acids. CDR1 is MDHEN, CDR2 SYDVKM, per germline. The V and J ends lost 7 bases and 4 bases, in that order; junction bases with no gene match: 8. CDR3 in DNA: TGTGCCAGCAACTCGGACAGGGTTGGAGAGACCCAGTACTTC. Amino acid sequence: CASNSDRVGETQYF.